This T cell receptor (beta chain) emerged from a study of blood T cell repertoires in COVID-19. Per the original data handling: It was from reference gene primer amplification that nucleated cell counts were estimated. Profiling relied on immunoSEQ multiplex PCR, and the TCRdb table lists in-frame clones only, not all of them. Clone size and V and J calls were adopted from that table, with D and trimming inferred from the DNA. This table holds about 190,000 clones, approximately 84% found once. Symptom resolution, clearance, or two negative PCRs marked the recovered donors of Cohort 3. V lost 4 bases to trimming and J lost 2 bases; unmatched junction nucleotides: 10. The CDR3 is made up of 17 amino acids. In germline, CDR1 is LNHNV, CDR2 YYDKDF (reference sequence).

The rearrangement joins TRBV15 to TRBJ2-5, with TRBD2 identical over 10 bases. Sequencing was done on a sample of PBMCs or T cells enriched from blood (not recorded which). The source of this sequence is a woman aged 25 to 39 who had recovered from COVID-19. For the CDR3, the DNA is TGTGCCACCAGCAAGCGAGGACTAGCGGCACCTCAAGAGACCCAGTACTTC. Amino acid sequence: CATSKRGLAAPQETQYF.